This section outlines one T cell receptor beta chain sequence together with its context. The data derive from a study of blood T cell repertoires in COVID-19. The CDR3 is 15 amino acids. Trimming left V 1 base short and J 3 bases short, with 10 bases between. Germline assignment: CDR1 MGHRA and CDR2 YSYEKL. Clones were sequenced by immunoSEQ multiplex PCR, and TCRdb holds only the in-frame ones, with some missing. Among approximately 300,000 clones listed, about 82% were seen once. The gene calls are TRBV4-1 and TRBJ2-1; possible D gene TRBD2, 5 bases. This receptor was identified in a woman aged 45-60 years with acute or convalescent COVID-19. The specimen sequenced was peripheral blood. CDR3 in DNA: TGCGCCAGCAGCCAAGGAGGGCAGGTCTACAATGAGCAGTTCTTC. Amino acid sequence: CASSQGGQVYNEQFF.